Following are 24 T cell receptor beta chains from one sample sequenced in a study of type 1 regulatory T cells. TCRdb reanalysed the reads using MiXCR and keeps one entry per CDR3 protein. The sample lists 75,000 to 100,000 distinct CDR3 sequences; about 28% were seen once. The sample comprised CD4+ T cells, either the whole sample or a sorted fraction (not recorded which). The receptors originated from a human donor in good health.

The chain is built from TRBV10-3 and TRBJ2-3, with D tentatively TRBD2 (6 bases). V lost 6 bases to trimming and J lost 1 base, with 11 bases between them. CDR3 length: 14 residues. Germline lookup yields CDR1 ENHRY and CDR2 SYGVKD. The CDR3: CAIRDTGGTDTQYF. CDR3 DNA sequence: TGTGCCATCAGAGACACGGGAGGCACAGATACGCAGTATTTT.

The rearrangement joins TRBV12-3 or TRBV12-4 to TRBJ2-7; D not certain. Trimming left V 1 base short and J 5 bases short, with 15 bases between. This CDR3 is built from 15 residues. The CDR3 coding sequence is TGTGCCAGCAGTTTAGGTTCAGTTAGTCGGGACGAGCAGTACTTC. Amino acid sequence: CASSLGSVSRDEQYF.

The V and J genes are TRBV3-1 and TRBJ2-5; possibly TRBD1 for D (5 bases). Germline assignment: CDR1 LGHDT and CDR2 YNNKEL (reference sequence). Between the trimmed V and J ends, which lost 0 bases and 7 bases, there was a span of 15 bases. This CDR3 region has 15 residues. The CDR3 DNA reads TGTGCCAGCAGCCAAGAGGTTTCGACAGCCTTGACCCAGTACTTC. This codes for CASSQEVSTALTQYF.

The sample holds a few counts of this clonotype. The CDR3 sequence is CASSRRGNTYEQYF. CDR3 sequence (DNA): TGTGCCAGTAGTAGGAGGGGGAATACCTACGAGCAGTACTTC. V gene TRBV19 combines with J gene TRBJ2-7; D might be TRBD1 or TRBD2, each matching 6 bases. CDR3 length: 14 amino acids. V was clipped by 4 bases and J by 2 bases, with 12 bases between them. CDR1 LNHDA and CDR2 SQIVND come from the germline V gene (reference sequence).

The chain carries TRBV12-3 or TRBV12-4 and TRBJ2-5, with a weak D call TRBD2 (6 bases). The V end was cut by 3 bases, the J end by 4 bases, with 15 bases between. This CDR3 is 15 amino acids long. CDR3: CASSFGGTGGETQYF. The CDR3 bases are TGTGCCAGCAGTTTTGGGGGGACCGGCGGAGAGACCCAGTACTTC.

This clonotype was counted a few times. This chain connects TRBV9 to TRBJ1-1; no clear D gene. V gave up 0 bases and J gave up 7 bases, with 10 bases separating them. CDR3 length equals 13 residues. CDR1 and CDR2 (germline): SGDLS, YYNGEE. CDR3 nucleotide sequence: TGTGCCAGCAGCGTAGGAGGATGGGGTGAAGCTTTCTTT. Amino acid sequence: CASSVGGWGEAFF.

The J gene is TRBJ2-7, the V gene TRBV2; D is perhaps TRBD2 (6 bases). Trimming left V 7 bases short and J 6 bases short, with 13 bases between. CDR3 length: 12 residues. Germline V gene lookup returns CDR1 SNHLY and CDR2 FYNNEI. This CDR3 reads CASKSGLAEQYF. CDR3 DNA sequence: TGTGCCAGCAAGTCGGGACTCGCCGAGCAGTACTTC.

This clonotype was seen repeatedly, ten times or more. This chain connects TRBV7-8 to TRBJ2-2; D remains ambiguous. This CDR3 has 16 residues. Trimming took off 1 base at V and 3 bases at J, with 12 bases between the two ends. Germline V gene lookup returns CDR1 SGHVS and CDR2 FQNEAQ. The CDR3: CASSLDVPADTGELFF. The CDR3 DNA reads TGTGCCAGCAGCTTAGATGTACCCGCGGACACCGGGGAGCTGTTTTTT.

The genes are TRBV18 and TRBJ2-7; TRBD2 matches at 10 bases. The CDR3 length is 15 residues. The germline gives CDR1 KGHSH, CDR2 LQKENI. V lost 1 base, J lost 3 bases, and 3 bases stayed unmatched. CDR3 sequence: CASSPLGLADYEQYF. The CDR3 region has the DNA TGTGCCAGCTCACCACTCGGACTAGCGGACTACGAGCAGTACTTC.

The chain links TRBV6-5 to TRBJ1-1; D not certain. Germline lookup yields CDR1 MNHEY and CDR2 SVGAGI. The CDR3 contains 14 residues. V lost 8 bases to trimming and J lost 7 bases, with 20 bases between them. The CDR3: CASFNDGNRGEAFF. The CDR3 DNA follows: TGTGCCAGCTTTAATGACGGAAACAGAGGTGAAGCTTTCTTT.

This clonotype was detected a few times. The chain recombines TRBV27 with TRBJ1-5; TRBD1 agrees at 8 bases. Germline loops: CDR1 MNHEY, CDR2 SMNVEV (reference sequence). Trimming cost V 6 bases and J 7 bases; bases outside gene matches: 2. This CDR3 region has 12 residues. CDR3 in amino acids: CASRQGGQPQHF. The CDR3 DNA sequence: TGTGCCAGCAGACAGGGGGGGCAGCCCCAGCATTTT.

This clonotype was seen more than once but under ten times. The chain has TRBV11-2 and TRBJ2-7; 7 bases align to TRBD2. CDR3 size: 16 residues. V dropped 5 bases and J dropped 0; count of bases not matched to a gene: 10. CDR1 SGHAT and CDR2 FQNNGV come from the germline V gene. Written as DNA, the CDR3 is TGTGCCAGCAGCAAAGGTGGACGGGAGGACTCCTACGAGCAGTACTTC. As protein: CASSKGGREDSYEQYF.

The V and J genes are TRBV20-1 and TRBJ1-2; 7 nucleotides agree with TRBD1. The J segment lost 9 bases and the V segment lost 4 bases, leaving 8 bases of the junction unmatched. CDR1 is DFQATT and CDR2 is SNEGSKA in the germline V gene (reference sequence). CDR3 size: 12 residues. The CDR3 sequence: CSAIQGTESYTF. The CDR3 DNA sequence: TGCAGTGCTATACAGGGGACCGAGAGCTACACCTTC.

This clonotype was seen a few times. V and J are TRBV20-1 and TRBJ1-6; 9 nucleotides align to TRBD1. V was pared by 5 bases and J by 7 bases, with 9 bases of the junction left unmatched. The CDR3 consists of 15 residues. The germline V gene has CDR1 DFQATT and CDR2 SNEGSKA (reference sequence). CDR3 residues: CSAGEGGTGNSPLHF. CDR3 bases: TGCAGTGCTGGGGAAGGCGGGACAGGGAATTCACCCCTCCACTTT.

A few counts support this clonotype. The chain carries TRBV12-3 or TRBV12-4 and TRBJ2-3, with a weak D call TRBD1 (5 bases). V gave up 5 bases and J gave up 4 bases, with 13 bases separating them. The CDR3 has 14 residues. CDR3 DNA sequence: TGTGCCAGCAGTAGGGGCTGGGGATCAGATACGCAGTATTTT. It translates to CASSRGWGSDTQYF.

This chain connects TRBV6-5 to TRBJ2-2, with D possibly being TRBD1 (5 bases). The CDR3 contains 18 residues. Trimming removed 6 bases from V and 3 bases from J, with 23 bases in between. Per the germline V gene, CDR1 is MNHEY and CDR2 is SVGAGI. The CDR3 sequence: CASRSQIAKGRDTGELFF. Here the CDR3 DNA reads TGTGCCAGCAGATCCCAAATCGCCAAGGGGCGAGACACCGGGGAGCTGTTTTTT.

V gene TRBV27 combines with J gene TRBJ2-7, with 9 bases identical to TRBD1. The CDR3 consists of 17 residues. CDR1 and CDR2 (germline): MNHEY, SMNVEV (reference sequence). The junction had 8 bases not matched to a gene; V was cut back by 0 bases and J by 2 bases. CDR3 bases: TGTGCCAGCAGTTTATCCTATTTCCGGGACAGGGCCTACGAGCAGTACTTC. Translation: CASSLSYFRDRAYEQYF.

The chain joins TRBV10-2 to TRBJ2-1; 8 bases are shared with TRBD2. Trimming cost V 7 bases and J 10 bases; bases outside gene matches: 9. The CDR3 contains 13 residues. CDR1 is WSHSY, CDR2 SAAADI, per germline. The CDR3 DNA follows: TGCGCCAGCATAGGGAGCGGGAGCGGCGAGCAGTTCTTC. Translation: CASIGSGSGEQFF.

The rearrangement links TRBV11-1 to TRBJ2-1, with D unresolved. Trimming left V 1 base short and J 4 bases short, with 8 bases between. Germline V gene sequence: CDR1 SGHAT, CDR2 FQDESV (reference sequence). The CDR3 spans 14 residues. The CDR3: CASSLGRVYNEQFF. The CDR3 nucleotides read TGTGCCAGCAGCTTAGGACGAGTGTACAATGAGCAGTTCTTC. Using reference TRBV11-1 and TRBJ2-1 for the parts outside the CDR3, the full variable domain is EAEVAQSPRYKITEKSQAVAFWCDPISGHATLYWYRQILGQGPELLVQFQDESVVDDSQLPKDRFSAERLKGVDSTLKIQPAELGDSAMYLCASSLGRVYNEQFFGPGTRLTVL.

This clonotype has just a few counts. The chain employs TRBV14 and TRBJ1-1, with D hard to call. Looked up from germline, CDR1 is SGHDN and CDR2 is FVKESK. The V gene lost 10 bases and the J gene lost 2 bases, with 14 bases spanning the gap. The CDR3 spans 13 residues. As DNA, the CDR3 is TGTGCCACCAAGAAGACCTTTAACACTGAAGCTTTCTTT. It codes for CATKKTFNTEAFF.

V is TRBV20-1 and J is TRBJ1-1; 9 bases are a match to TRBD1. This CDR3 is built from 14 residues. Germline CDR1 is DFQATT and CDR2 is SNEGSKA (reference sequence). The ends lost 5 bases at V and 5 bases at J; junction bases unmatched: 9. The chain's CDR3 is CSAEQDRGETEAFF. The CDR3 coding sequence is TGCAGTGCTGAACAGGACAGGGGAGAAACTGAAGCTTTCTTT.

The gene calls are TRBV19 and TRBJ1-2, with D tentatively TRBD1 (6 bases). The V end was cut by 5 bases, the J end by 8 bases, with 18 bases between. The CDR3 contains 14 residues. Germline V gene sequence: CDR1 LNHDA, CDR2 SQIVND (reference sequence). CDR3 bases: TGTGCCAGTAGTCCCAGAGAGAGGGGGAGCGGCTACACCTTC. Protein: CASSPRERGSGYTF.

This chain uses TRBV20-1 with TRBJ2-1, with D possibly being TRBD2 (6 bases). V lost 5 bases to trimming and J lost 7 bases, with 21 bases between them. In germline, CDR1 is DFQATT, CDR2 SNEGSKA (reference sequence). The CDR3 is 15 amino acids. DNA for the CDR3: TGCAGTGCTCTGTACGGGAGTTCTTCGTGGAATGAGCAGTTCTTC. It encodes CSALYGSSSWNEQFF.

The chain is built from TRBV19 and TRBJ1-5; D might be TRBD1 (6 bases). This CDR3 has 13 residues. CDR1 is LNHDA and CDR2 is SQIVND in the germline V gene (reference sequence). The V gene lost 10 bases and the J gene lost 3 bases, with 13 bases spanning the gap. The CDR3 coding sequence is TGTGCCATTTCGGACAGTCTCAATCAGCCCCAGCATTTT. Protein: CAISDSLNQPQHF.